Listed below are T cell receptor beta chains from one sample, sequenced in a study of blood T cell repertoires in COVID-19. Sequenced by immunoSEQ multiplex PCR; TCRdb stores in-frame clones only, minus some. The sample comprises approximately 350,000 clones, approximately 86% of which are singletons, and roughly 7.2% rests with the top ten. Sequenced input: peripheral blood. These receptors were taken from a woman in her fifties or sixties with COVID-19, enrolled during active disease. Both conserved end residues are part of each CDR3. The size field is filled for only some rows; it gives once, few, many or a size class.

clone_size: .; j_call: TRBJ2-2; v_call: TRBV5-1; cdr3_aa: CASKEGVGTGELFF
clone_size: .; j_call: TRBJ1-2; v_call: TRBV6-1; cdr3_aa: CASSDGPSYGYTF
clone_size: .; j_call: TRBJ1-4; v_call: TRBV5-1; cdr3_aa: CASSRTGSKSTNEKLFF
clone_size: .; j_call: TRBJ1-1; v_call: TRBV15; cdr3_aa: CATRRESDRGFSEAFF
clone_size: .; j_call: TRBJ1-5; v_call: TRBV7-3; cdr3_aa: CASSLSGDQPQHF
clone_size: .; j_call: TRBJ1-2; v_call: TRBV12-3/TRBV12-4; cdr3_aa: CASSLVENHGYTF
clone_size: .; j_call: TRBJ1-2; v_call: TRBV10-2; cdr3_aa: CASREAGGYYGYTF
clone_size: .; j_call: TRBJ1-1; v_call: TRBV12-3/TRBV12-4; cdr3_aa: CASRVRRSAEAFF
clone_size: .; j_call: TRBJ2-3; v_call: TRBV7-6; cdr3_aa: CASSPRTGLVTDTQYF
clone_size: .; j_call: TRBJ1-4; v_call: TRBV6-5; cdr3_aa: CASARGIGGEKLFF
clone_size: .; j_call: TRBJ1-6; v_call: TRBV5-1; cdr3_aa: CASSLEATGTPLHF
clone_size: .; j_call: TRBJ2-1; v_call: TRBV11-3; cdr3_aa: CASSLVDGGEEFF
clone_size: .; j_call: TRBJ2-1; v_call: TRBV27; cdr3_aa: CASSLTRVATYNEQFF
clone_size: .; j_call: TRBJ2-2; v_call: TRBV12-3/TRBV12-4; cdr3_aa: CASSGAGELFF
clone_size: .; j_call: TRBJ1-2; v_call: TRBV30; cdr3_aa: CAWSHGANYGYTF
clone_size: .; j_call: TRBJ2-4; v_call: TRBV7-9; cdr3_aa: CASSFLGLDRLAKNIQYF
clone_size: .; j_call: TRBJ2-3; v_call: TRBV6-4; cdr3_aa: CASSPQGTTSTDTQYF
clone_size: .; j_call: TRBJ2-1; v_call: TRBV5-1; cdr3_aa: CASSLAGDFNEQFF
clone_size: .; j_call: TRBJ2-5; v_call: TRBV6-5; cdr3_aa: CASRVAPSQETQYF
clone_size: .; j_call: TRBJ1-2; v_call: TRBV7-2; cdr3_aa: CASSLRDRDGYTF
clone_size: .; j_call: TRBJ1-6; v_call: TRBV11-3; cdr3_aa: CASSLDWGGSSPLHF
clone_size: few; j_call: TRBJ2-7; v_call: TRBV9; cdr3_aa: CASSVGLIAGDYEQYF
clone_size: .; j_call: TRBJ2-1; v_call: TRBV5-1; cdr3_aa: CASSGRDSLSYNEQFF
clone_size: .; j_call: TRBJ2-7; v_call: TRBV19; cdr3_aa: CATSQGPSLSYEQYF
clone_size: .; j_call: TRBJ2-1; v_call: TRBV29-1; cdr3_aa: CSVTFLAAVNEQFF
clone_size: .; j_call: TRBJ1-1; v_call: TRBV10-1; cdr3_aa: CASTETGNTEAFF
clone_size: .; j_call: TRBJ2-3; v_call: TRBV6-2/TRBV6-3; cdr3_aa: CASSSYRADTQYF